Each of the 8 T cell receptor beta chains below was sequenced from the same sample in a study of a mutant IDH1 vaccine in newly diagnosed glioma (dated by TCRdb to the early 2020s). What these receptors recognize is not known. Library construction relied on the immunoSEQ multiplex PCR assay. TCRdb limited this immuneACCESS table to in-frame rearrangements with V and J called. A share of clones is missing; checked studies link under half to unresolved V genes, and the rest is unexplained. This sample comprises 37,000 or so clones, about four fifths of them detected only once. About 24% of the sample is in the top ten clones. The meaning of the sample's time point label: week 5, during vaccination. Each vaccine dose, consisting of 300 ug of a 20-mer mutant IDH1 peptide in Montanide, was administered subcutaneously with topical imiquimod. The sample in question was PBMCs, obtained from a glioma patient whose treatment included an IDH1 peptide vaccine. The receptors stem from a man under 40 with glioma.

The CDR3 region is CASSSGTFDTGELFF. CDR3 sequence (DNA): TGCGCCAGCAGCTCCGGGACTTTTGACACCGGGGAGCTGTTTTTT. V gene TRBV5-1 combines with J gene TRBJ2-2; TRBD2 is a possible D gene (6 bases). Trimming cost V 3 bases and J 3 bases, with 12 bases left between them. CDR3 size: 15 residues. Germline V gene lookup returns CDR1 SGHRS and CDR2 YFSETQ.

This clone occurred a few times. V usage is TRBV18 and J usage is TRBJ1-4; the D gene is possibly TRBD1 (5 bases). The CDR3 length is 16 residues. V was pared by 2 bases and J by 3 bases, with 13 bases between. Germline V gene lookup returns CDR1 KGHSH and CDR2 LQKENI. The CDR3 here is CASSPGSAGPNEKLFF. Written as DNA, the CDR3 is TGTGCCAGCTCACCAGGCTCAGCAGGGCCTAATGAAAAACTGTTTTTT.

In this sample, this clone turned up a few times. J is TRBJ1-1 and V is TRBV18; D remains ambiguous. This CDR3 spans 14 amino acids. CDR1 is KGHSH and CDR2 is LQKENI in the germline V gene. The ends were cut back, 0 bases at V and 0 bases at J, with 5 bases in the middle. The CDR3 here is CASSPPNMNTEAFF. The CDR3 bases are TGTGCCAGCTCACCACCGAACATGAACACTGAAGCTTTCTTT.

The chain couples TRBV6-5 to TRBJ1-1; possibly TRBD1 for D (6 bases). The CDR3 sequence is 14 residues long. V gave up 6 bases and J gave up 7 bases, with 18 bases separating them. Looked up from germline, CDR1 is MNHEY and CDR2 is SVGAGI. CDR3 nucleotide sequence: TGTGCCAGCAGCCGACAGGAAGCCGGGGATGAAGCTTTCTTT. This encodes CASSRQEAGDEAFF.

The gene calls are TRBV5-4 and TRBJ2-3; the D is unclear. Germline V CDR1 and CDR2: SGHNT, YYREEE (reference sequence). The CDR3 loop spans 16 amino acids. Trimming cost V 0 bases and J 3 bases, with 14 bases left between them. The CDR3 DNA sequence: TGTGCCAGCAGCTTGGAAGTGCCAAGCCAAACAGATACGCAGTATTTT. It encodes CASSLEVPSQTDTQYF.

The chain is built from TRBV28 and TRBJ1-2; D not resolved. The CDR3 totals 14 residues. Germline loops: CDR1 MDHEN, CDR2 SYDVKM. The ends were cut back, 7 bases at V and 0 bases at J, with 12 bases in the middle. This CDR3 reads CASIPLAANYGYTF. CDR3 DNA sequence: TGTGCCAGCATCCCTTTGGCAGCTAACTATGGCTACACCTTC.

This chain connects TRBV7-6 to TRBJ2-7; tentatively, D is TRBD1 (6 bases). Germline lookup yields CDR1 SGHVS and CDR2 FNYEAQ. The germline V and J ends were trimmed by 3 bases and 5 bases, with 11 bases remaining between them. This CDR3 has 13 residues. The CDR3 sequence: CASSLATGNEQYF. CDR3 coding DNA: TGTGCCAGCAGCTTGGCGACAGGTAACGAGCAGTACTTC. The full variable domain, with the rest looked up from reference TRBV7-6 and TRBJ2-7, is GAGVSQSPRYKVTKRGQDVALRCDPISGHVSLYWYRQALGQGPEFLTYFNYEAQQDKSGLPNDRFSAERPEGSISTLTIQRTEQRDSAMYRCASSLATGNEQYFGPGTRLTVT.

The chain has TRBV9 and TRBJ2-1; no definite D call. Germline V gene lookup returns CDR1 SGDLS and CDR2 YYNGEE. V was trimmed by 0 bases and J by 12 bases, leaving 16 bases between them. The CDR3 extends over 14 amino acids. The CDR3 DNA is TGTGCCAGCAGCGTAGGTGTGGAGCCGCCCGGGCAGTTCTTC. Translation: CASSVGVEPPGQFF.